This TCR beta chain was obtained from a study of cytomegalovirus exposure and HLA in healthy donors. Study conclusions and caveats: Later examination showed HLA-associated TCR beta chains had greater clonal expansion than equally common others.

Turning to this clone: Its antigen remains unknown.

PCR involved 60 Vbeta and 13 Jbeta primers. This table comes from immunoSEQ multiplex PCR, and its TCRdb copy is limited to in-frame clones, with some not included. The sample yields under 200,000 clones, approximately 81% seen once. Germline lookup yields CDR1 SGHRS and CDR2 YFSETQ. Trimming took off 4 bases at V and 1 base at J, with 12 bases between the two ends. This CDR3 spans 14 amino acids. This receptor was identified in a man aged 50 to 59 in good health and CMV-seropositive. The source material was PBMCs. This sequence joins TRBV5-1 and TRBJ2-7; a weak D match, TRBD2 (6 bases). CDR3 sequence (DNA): TGCGCCAGCAGCATTAGCGGCAAATCCTACGAGCAGTACTTC. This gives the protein CASSISGKSYEQYF.